Below, one T cell receptor beta chain is given with its context. The CDR3 is made up of 17 amino acids. From germline, CDR1 is MNHEY and CDR2 SVGAGI. Trimming took 0 bases from V and 0 from J, leaving 14 bases between them. When the RNA was reverse transcribed, random hexamers were used with an input of roughly 0.45 to 1 ug. The CDR3 of TCR beta was amplified by immunoSEQ multiplex PCR across 54 Vbeta and 13 Jbeta. TCRdb redid the calling of the immunoSEQ multiplex PCR reads with MiXCR, one entry per CDR3 protein. This sample has about 240,000 distinct CDR3 sequences, with around 96% found just once. The source of the sample is a study of CD8 T cells in Susac syndrome. About the research overall: Fewer than ten of the sequenced Susac syndrome patients were in remission, and about 6 had active disease.

The V gene is TRBV6-5, the J gene TRBJ1-2; D call uncertain. Sequencing was done on a sample of CD4+ T cells from PBMCs. The clonotype comes from a human donor with Susac syndrome. CDR3 DNA sequence: TGTGCCAGCAGTTACTCAACACAACCCTCATCTAACTATGGCTACACCTTC. It encodes CASSYSTQPSSNYGYTF.